These T cell receptor beta chains were read from a single sample in a study of persistence of HIV-infected CD4 T cells. Their cognate antigens are unknown. Some clones are missing from TCRdb's copy, which holds only in-frame ones; the method was immunoSEQ multiplex PCR. The profile shows tens of thousands of clones, 65% to 75% of them singletons. The sample here was CD4+ T cells sorted from PBMCs after 18-hour stimulation, taken from a patient who received antiretroviral therapy. The receptor set was obtained from an adult man with HIV who was CMV-seropositive. Both conserved end residues are part of each CDR3. D genes are given only for firm matches. Where a row states a size, it is once, few, many or the class of an expanded clone; other rows omit it.

d_call clone_size j_call v_call cdr3_nt cdr3_aa
. . TRBJ2-2 TRBV7-6 TGTGCCAGCAGCCAACAGGGAATGTTTACCGGGGAGCTGTTTTTT CASSQQGMFTGELFF
TRBD1 . TRBJ1-2 TRBV12-5 TGTGCTAGTGGTTTGGTACTTGGGACAGAGTATGGCTATGGCTACACCTTC CASGLVLGTEYGYGYTF
TRBD1 . TRBJ1-6 TRBV9 TGTGCCAGCAGCGGTGTTCAGGGGGGTCGCTCACCCCTCCACTTT CASSGVQGGRSPLHF
. . TRBJ1-5 TRBV2 TGTGCCAGCAGTGTCCTAGGACCCCAGCATTTT CASSVLGPQHF
. once TRBJ2-7 TRBV28 TGTGCCAGCAGTTTGGAATCCTACGAGCAGTACTTC CASSLESYEQYF
. few TRBJ1-5 TRBV7-2 TGTGCCAGCAGCTTAAACGTTTTTCGGGGCTCAAGCAATCAGCCCCAGCATTTT CASSLNVFRGSSNQPQHF
. . TRBJ2-2 TRBV6-5 TGTGCCAGCAATAAGGGGATCTCGAACACCGGGGAGCTGTTTTTT CASNKGISNTGELFF
. few TRBJ1-6 TRBV11-2 TGTGCCAGCAGCTCCCTTGGGCAGGTCTATAATTCACCCCTCCACTTT CASSSLGQVYNSPLHF
. . TRBJ2-4 TRBV5-8 TGTGCCAGCAGCCCCCGAGGATTTAGCTGGCAATCCAAAAACATTCAGTACTTC CASSPRGFSWQSKNIQYF
. few TRBJ2-2 TRBV15 TGTGCCACCAGCAGAGATCGGGGGACAACTAACACCGGGGAGCTGTTTTTT CATSRDRGTTNTGELFF
TRBD1 few TRBJ2-3 TRBV6-5 TGTGCCAGCAGTCCCGGGACAGGGAGAGATACGCAGTATTTT CASSPGTGRDTQYF
. . TRBJ2-2 TRBV6-5 TGTGCCAGCCTGTGGGGCAGGGCGAACACCGGGGAGCTGTTTTTT CASLWGRANTGELFF
. few TRBJ2-3 TRBV5-1 TGCGCCAGCAGCTTGGGTAGGGGGTCAGGCACAGATACGCAGTATTTT CASSLGRGSGTDTQYF
. . TRBJ1-4 TRBV28 TGTGCCAGCAGTTTAGGGGACACCCTATTACTGTTTTTT CASSLGDTLLLFF
. . TRBJ2-3 TRBV5-4 TGTGCCAGCAGCTTGTGGGTCACAGATACGCAGTATTTT CASSLWVTDTQYF
TRBD1 . TRBJ1-5 TRBV4-1 TGCGCCAGCAGCCGGCAGGGGACAGGGGATCAGCCCCAGCATTTT CASSRQGTGDQPQHF
. . TRBJ1-5 TRBV28 TGTGCCAGCCTCATGGGGAAAGGGGCCAATATCCCCAATCAGCCCCAGCATTTT CASLMGKGANIPNQPQHF
. . TRBJ1-4 TRBV29-1 TGCAGCGTTGCAAAGGGGAAGGAAAAACTGTTTTTT CSVAKGKEKLFF
TRBD1 few TRBJ1-5 TRBV6-1 TGTGCCATCTCTTTCAGGGGGCGCGAACAGCCCCAGCATTTT CAISFRGREQPQHF
TRBD1 . TRBJ1-5 TRBV7-8 TGTGCCAGCAGCTTAAACAGGGGTAATCAGCCCCAGCATTTT CASSLNRGNQPQHF
. . TRBJ1-2 TRBV14 TGTGCCAGCAGCCAAGTCCTGGACTATGGCTACACCTTC CASSQVLDYGYTF
TRBD1 once TRBJ1-2 TRBV27 TGTGCCAGCAGTTCACCGGACAGGGTGAATGGCTACACCTTC CASSSPDRVNGYTF
. . TRBJ1-1 TRBV6-5 TGTGCCAGCATTCAGACGGCGAACACTGAAGCTTTCTTT CASIQTANTEAFF
TRBD1 . TRBJ1-1 TRBV9 TGTGCCAGCAGCGTAGGAAAGGCAGGGGGTACGGGCACTGAAGCTTTCTTT CASSVGKAGGTGTEAFF
TRBD2 . TRBJ2-1 TRBV19 TGTGCCAGTACCTCGAGACTAGGACTAGCGGGGGGGATGAGTGAGCAGTTCTTC CASTSRLGLAGGMSEQFF
. once TRBJ1-4 TRBV28 TGTGCCAGCAGTTTAGCGGGGCTAGATAATGAAAAACTGTTTTTT CASSLAGLDNEKLFF
. . TRBJ1-1 TRBV28 TGTGCCAGCACCGAAGCGGGGGAATACACTGAAGCTTTCTTT CASTEAGEYTEAFF
TRBD1 . TRBJ1-2 TRBV5-1 TGCGCCAGCGGCTCCCTTCCAGACAGGGTCCATGGCTACACCTTC CASGSLPDRVHGYTF
TRBD1 . TRBJ1-3 TRBV18 TGTGCCAGCTCCGAACAGGGGAACACCATATATTTT CASSEQGNTIYF
TRBD1 . TRBJ2-2 TRBV19 TGTGCCAGTAGACCCGTGACAGGGATCACCCTCGCCGGGGAGCTGTTTTTT CASRPVTGITLAGELFF
. . TRBJ1-6 TRBV15 TGTGCCACCAGCGAAACAGGGACAAGCTCCTATAATTCACCCCTCCACTTT CATSETGTSSYNSPLHF
. . TRBJ2-6 TRBV19 TGTGCCAGTACCGGGCGGGGAGTAGTGGGGGCCAACGTCCTGACTTTC CASTGRGVVGANVLTF
TRBD1 . TRBJ2-6 TRBV2 TGTGCCAGCACTTTAGGACAGGGATCAAGAGGGGCCAACGTCCTGACTTTC CASTLGQGSRGANVLTF
. few TRBJ1-2 TRBV5-8 TGTGCCAGCAACGTTCCGGGCCTTAACTATGGCTACACCTTC CASNVPGLNYGYTF
TRBD1 . TRBJ2-7 TRBV7-2 TGTGCCAGCAGCCCGGACAGGGCCAGCCGCGAGCAGTACTTC CASSPDRASREQYF
. . TRBJ1-1 TRBV10-3 TGTGCCATCAGTGGCCATATGAACACTGAAGCTTTCTTT CAISGHMNTEAFF
TRBD1 . TRBJ2-5 TRBV6-5 TGTGCCAGCAGTCCCGGACAGGGTGGGGTAGAGACCCAGTACTTC CASSPGQGGVETQYF
TRBD1 . TRBJ1-2 TRBV6-5 TGTGCCAGCAGTTACGACAGGGGGAGCGGCTACACCTTC CASSYDRGSGYTF
TRBD1 . TRBJ1-1 TRBV7-9 TGTGCCAGCAGCGCTAGAGGGGGCAACACTGAAGCTTTCTTT CASSARGGNTEAFF
. few TRBJ2-6 TRBV15 TGTGCCACCAGCAGAGATGGCGGGTTCTCTGGGGCCAACGTCCTGACTTTC CATSRDGGFSGANVLTF
TRBD1 . TRBJ2-7 TRBV3-1/TRBV3-2 TGTGCCAGCAGCCCGGACAGGGGCTACGAGCAGTACTTC CASSPDRGYEQYF
TRBD1 . TRBJ2-5 TRBV5-5 TGTGCCAGCAGCTGGACCGGGACAGGGCAACAAGAGACCCAGTACTTC CASSWTGTGQQETQYF
TRBD1 . TRBJ1-2 TRBV28 TGTGCCAGCAGTTTACAATCTTGGGTCCAGGGGGCGCGAGGCTACACCTTC CASSLQSWVQGARGYTF
. . TRBJ2-3 TRBV6-5 TGTGCCAGCAGGGGTGAGGCCACAGATACGCAGTATTTT CASRGEATDTQYF
TRBD1 . TRBJ2-7 TRBV10-1 TGCGCCAGCAGCCCAGGACAGGGGGCGACCTACGAGCAGTACTTC CASSPGQGATYEQYF
. . TRBJ1-1 TRBV12-3/TRBV12-4 TGTGCCAGCAGTCCAGGGCTGAACACTGAAGCTTTCTTT CASSPGLNTEAFF
. . TRBJ2-1 TRBV3-1/TRBV3-2 TGTGCCAGCAGCCAAGGCAGCTACAATGAGCAGTTCTTC CASSQGSYNEQFF
TRBD1 few TRBJ1-6 TRBV25-1 TGTGCCAGCAGAGGACAGGGGCATTCACCCCTCCACTTT CASRGQGHSPLHF
. . TRBJ1-6 TRBV25-1 TGTGCCAGCAGTGAAGGGGGTAAGGGTAATTCACCCCTCCACTTT CASSEGGKGNSPLHF
. once TRBJ1-1 TRBV4-2 TGTGCCAGCACTCGTTCCCCTCGATCCCAGGGCAACGCGGACACTGAAGCTTTCTTT CASTRSPRSQGNADTEAFF
. once TRBJ2-3 TRBV4-1 TGCGCCAGCAGCCCCGTACTCCACACAGATACGCAGTATTTT CASSPVLHTDTQYF
TRBD1 . TRBJ2-5 TRBV28 TGTGCCAGTCTTTCCGGACAGGGAAAGACCCAGTACTTC CASLSGQGKTQYF
TRBD2 . TRBJ2-3 TRBV6-2/TRBV6-3 TGTGCCAGCAGTTCGGGACTAGCGGGAGATACGCAGTATTTT CASSSGLAGDTQYF